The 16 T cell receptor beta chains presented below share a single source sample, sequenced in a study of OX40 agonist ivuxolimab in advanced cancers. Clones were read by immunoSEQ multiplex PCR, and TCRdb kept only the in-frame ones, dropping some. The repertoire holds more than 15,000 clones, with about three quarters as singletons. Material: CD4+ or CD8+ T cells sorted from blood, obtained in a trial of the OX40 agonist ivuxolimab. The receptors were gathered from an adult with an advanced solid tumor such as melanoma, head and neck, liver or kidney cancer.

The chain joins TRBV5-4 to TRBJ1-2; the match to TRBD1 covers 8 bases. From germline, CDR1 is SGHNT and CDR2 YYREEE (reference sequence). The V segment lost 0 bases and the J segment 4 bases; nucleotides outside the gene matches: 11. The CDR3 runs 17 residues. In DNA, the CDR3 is TGTGCCAGCAGCTTGGACCCCACGGCAGGGGGCGCCTATGGCTACACCTTC. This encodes CASSLDPTAGGAYGYTF.

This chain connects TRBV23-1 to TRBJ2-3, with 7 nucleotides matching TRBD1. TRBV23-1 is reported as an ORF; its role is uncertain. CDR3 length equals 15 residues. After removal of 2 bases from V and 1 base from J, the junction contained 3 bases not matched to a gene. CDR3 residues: CASSQDGTGTDTQYF. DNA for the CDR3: TGCGCCAGCAGTCAAGACGGGACAGGCACAGATACGCAGTATTTT.

The CDR3 loop reads CASSLRDSFYEQYF. In nucleotides, the CDR3 is TGTGCCAGCAGCCTCCGGGACAGTTTCTACGAGCAGTACTTC. The gene calls are TRBV7-8 and TRBJ2-7; 7 positions match TRBD1. This CDR3 has 14 residues. Germline CDR1 SGHVS, CDR2 FQNEAQ. Trimming cost V 5 bases and J 3 bases; bases outside gene matches: 7.

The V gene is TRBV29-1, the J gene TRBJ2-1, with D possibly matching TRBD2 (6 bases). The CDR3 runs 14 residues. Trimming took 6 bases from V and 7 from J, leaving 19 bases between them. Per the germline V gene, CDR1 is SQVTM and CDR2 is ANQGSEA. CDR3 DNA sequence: TGCAGCGTCTCGGGGGAATTGCGCGCGAATGAGCAGTTCTTC. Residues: CSVSGELRANEQFF.

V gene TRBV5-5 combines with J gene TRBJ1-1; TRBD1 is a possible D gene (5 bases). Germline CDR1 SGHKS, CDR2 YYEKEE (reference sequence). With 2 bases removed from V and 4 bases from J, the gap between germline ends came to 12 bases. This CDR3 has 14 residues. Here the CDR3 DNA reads TGTGCCAGCAGCTTCGGACCCGGGGGCACTGAAGCTTTCTTT. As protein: CASSFGPGGTEAFF. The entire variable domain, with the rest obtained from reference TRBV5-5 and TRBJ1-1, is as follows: DAGVTQSPTHLIKTRGQQVTLRCSPISGHKSVSWYQQVLGQGPQFIFQYYEKEERGRGNFPDRFSARQFPNYSSELNVNALLLGDSALYLCASSFGPGGTEAFFGQGTRLTVV.

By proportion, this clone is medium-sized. CDR3 amino acids: CASSITNTGELFF. The CDR3 DNA is TGTGCCAGTAGTATTACCAACACCGGGGAGCTGTTTTTT. The chain combines TRBV19 with TRBJ2-2; D uncertain. In germline, CDR1 is LNHDA, CDR2 SQIVND (reference sequence). CDR3 length equals 13 residues. Trimming shortened V by 3 bases and J by 2 bases, and 4 bases separated the two germline ends.

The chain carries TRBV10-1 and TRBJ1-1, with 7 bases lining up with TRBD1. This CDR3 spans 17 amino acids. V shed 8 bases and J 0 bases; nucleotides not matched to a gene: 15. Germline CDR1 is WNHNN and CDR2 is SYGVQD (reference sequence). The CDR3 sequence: CASLREGTAFMNTEAFF. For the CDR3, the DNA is TGCGCCAGCTTAAGAGAAGGGACAGCCTTTATGAACACTGAAGCTTTCTTT.

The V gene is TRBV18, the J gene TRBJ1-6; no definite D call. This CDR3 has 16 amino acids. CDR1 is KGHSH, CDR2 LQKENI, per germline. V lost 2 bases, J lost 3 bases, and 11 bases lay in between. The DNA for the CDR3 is TGTGCCAGCTCACCAGACTCCCCGGGCTATAATTCACCCCTCCACTTT. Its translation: CASSPDSPGYNSPLHF.

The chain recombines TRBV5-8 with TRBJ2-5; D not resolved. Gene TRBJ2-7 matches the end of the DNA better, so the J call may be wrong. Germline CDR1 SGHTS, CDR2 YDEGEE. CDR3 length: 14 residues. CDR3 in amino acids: CASSLAGRIYEQYF. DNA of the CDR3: TGTGCCAGCAGCTTGGCTGGACGGATCTACGAGCAGTACTTC.

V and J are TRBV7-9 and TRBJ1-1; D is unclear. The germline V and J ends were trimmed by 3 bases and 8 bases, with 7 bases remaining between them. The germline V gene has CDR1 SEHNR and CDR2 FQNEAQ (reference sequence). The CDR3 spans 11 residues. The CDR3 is CASSFSGEAFF. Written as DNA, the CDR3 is TGTGCCAGCAGCTTTTCTGGCGAAGCTTTCTTT. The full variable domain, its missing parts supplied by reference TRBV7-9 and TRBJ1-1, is DTGVSQNPRHKITKRGQNVTFRCDPISEHNRLYWYRQTLGQGPEFLTYFQNEAQLEKSRLLSDRFSAERPKGSFSTLEIQRTEQGDSAMYLCASSFSGEAFFGQGTRLTVV.

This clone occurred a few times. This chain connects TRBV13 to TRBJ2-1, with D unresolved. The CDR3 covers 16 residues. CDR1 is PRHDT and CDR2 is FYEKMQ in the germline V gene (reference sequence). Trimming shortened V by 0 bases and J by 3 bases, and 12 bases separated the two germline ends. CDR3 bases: TGTGCCAGCAGCTTAGGGACCCGGTCTTACTACAATGAGCAGTTCTTC. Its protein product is CASSLGTRSYYNEQFF.

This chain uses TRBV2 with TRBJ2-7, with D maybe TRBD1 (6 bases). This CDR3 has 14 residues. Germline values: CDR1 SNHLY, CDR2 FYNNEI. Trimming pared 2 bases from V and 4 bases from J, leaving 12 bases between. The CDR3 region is CASSEPGQSYEQYF. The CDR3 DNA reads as TGTGCCAGCAGTGAACCGGGACAATCGTACGAGCAGTACTTC.

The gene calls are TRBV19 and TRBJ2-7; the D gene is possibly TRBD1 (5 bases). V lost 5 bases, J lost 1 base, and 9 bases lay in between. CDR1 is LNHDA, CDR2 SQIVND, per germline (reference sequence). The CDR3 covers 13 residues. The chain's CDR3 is CASSSDNSYEQYF. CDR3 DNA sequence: TGTGCCAGTAGTTCGGACAATTCCTACGAGCAGTACTTC.

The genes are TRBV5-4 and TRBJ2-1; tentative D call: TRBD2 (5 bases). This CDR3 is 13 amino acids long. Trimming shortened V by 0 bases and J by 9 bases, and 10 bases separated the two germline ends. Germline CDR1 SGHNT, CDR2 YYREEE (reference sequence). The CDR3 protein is CASSLGLNGEQFF. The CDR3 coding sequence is TGTGCCAGCAGCTTGGGACTAAATGGTGAGCAGTTCTTC.

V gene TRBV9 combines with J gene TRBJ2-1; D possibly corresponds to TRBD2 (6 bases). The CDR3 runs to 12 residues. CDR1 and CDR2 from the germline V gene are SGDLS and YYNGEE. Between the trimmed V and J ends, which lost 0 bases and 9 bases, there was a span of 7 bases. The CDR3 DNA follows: TGTGCCAGCAGCGTAGGGGGAGGTGAGCAGTTCTTC. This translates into CASSVGGGEQFF. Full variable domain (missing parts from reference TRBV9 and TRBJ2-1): DSGVTQTPKHLITATGQRVTLRCSPRSGDLSVYWYQQSLDQGLQFLIQYYNGEERAKGNILERFSAQQFPDLHSELNLSSLELGDSALYFCASSVGGGEQFFGPGTRLTVL.

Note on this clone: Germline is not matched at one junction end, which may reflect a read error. CDR3 in DNA: TGTGCCAGCAGTCAGTTGATCTTC. It translates to CASSQLIF. This chain connects TRBV27 to TRBJ2-1; D not certain. Germline V gene data show CDR1 as MNHEY and CDR2 as SMNVEV (reference sequence). The CDR3 runs to 8 residues.